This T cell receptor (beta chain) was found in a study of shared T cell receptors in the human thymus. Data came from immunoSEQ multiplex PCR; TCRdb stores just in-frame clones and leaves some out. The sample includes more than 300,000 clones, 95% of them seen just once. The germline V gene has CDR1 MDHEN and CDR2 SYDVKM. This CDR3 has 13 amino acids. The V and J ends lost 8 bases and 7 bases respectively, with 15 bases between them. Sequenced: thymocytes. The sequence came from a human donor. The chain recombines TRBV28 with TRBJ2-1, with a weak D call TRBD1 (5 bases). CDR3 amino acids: CASAQGTRNEQFF. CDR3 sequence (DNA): TGTGCCAGCGCGCAGGGAACCCGGAATGAGCAGTTCTTC.